Presented here are 12 T cell receptor beta chains from one specimen sequenced in a study of blood T cell repertoires in COVID-19. Profiling relied on immunoSEQ multiplex PCR, and the TCRdb table lists in-frame clones only, not all of them. The sample includes 300,000 to 350,000 clones, around nine tenths seen only once; the top ten take about 0.94%. The sample consisted of PBMCs or T cells enriched from blood (not recorded which). Receptor source: a woman aged 30 to 39 who had been exposed to COVID-19.

The genes are TRBV14 and TRBJ1-2; no clear D gene. Germline V lookup: CDR1 SGHDN, CDR2 FVKESK. V lost 4 bases to trimming and J lost 2 bases, with 8 bases between them. The CDR3 covers 13 residues. CDR3 sequence: CASSLRLNYGYTF. The DNA of the CDR3 is TGTGCCAGCAGCCTCAGATTAAACTATGGCTACACCTTC.

The rearrangement joins TRBV5-1 to TRBJ2-1; 12 bases agree with TRBD2. This CDR3 contains 15 residues. Trimming removed 2 bases from V and 4 bases from J; junction bases left unmatched: 1. CDR1 SGHRS and CDR2 YFSETQ come from the germline V gene. The CDR3 loop is CASSFGLAGYNEQFF. CDR3 DNA sequence: TGCGCCAGCAGCTTCGGACTAGCGGGGTACAATGAGCAGTTCTTC.

This chain connects TRBV7-2 to TRBJ1-2; TRBD1 might be the D (5 bases). V shed 0 bases and J shed 2 bases, with 7 bases lying between them. Looked up from germline, CDR1 is SGHTA and CDR2 is FQGNSA. The CDR3 runs 14 residues. The CDR3 nucleotides are TGTGCCAGCAGCTTAGCGACAGCGAACTATGGCTACACCTTC. Translation: CASSLATANYGYTF.

J is TRBJ2-3 and V is TRBV7-9; TRBD2 matches 14 bases. This CDR3 has 19 residues. Germline CDR1 and CDR2: SEHNR and FQNEAQ (reference sequence). V lost 4 bases, J lost 0 bases, and 9 bases stayed unmatched. CDR3 in amino acids: CASSSTLTSGRASTDTQYF. The DNA for the CDR3 is TGTGCCAGCAGCTCTACCTTGACTAGCGGGAGGGCTAGCACAGATACGCAGTATTTT.

The chain uses TRBV15 and TRBJ2-1; 7 bases agree with TRBD2. The CDR3 extends over 15 amino acids. J was trimmed by 7 bases and V by 2 bases; bases with no gene match: 8. CDR1 LNHNV and CDR2 YYDKDF come from the germline V gene (reference sequence). Here the CDR3 DNA reads TGTGCCACCAGCAGACAGCGGGGTCGTGATAATGAGCAGTTCTTC. Its translation: CATSRQRGRDNEQFF.

The chain employs TRBV27 and TRBJ2-3, with D possibly TRBD2 on 6 matching bases. Germline V gives CDR1 MNHEY, CDR2 SMNVEV (reference sequence). V gave up 3 bases and J gave up 1 base, with 11 bases separating them. The CDR3 spans 15 residues. The CDR3 sequence is CASSFAGRGTDTQYF. The CDR3 nucleotides read TGTGCCAGCAGTTTTGCGGGACGCGGCACAGATACGCAGTATTTT.

The genes are TRBV5-1 and TRBJ2-7; possibly TRBD2 for D (6 bases). V was pared by 3 bases and J by 0 bases, with 13 bases between. This CDR3 region has 15 residues. The germline V gene encodes CDR1 SGHRS and CDR2 YFSETQ. CDR3 nucleotides: TGCGCCAGCAGCTCTCAGGGAGGAGGCTCCTACGAGCAGTACTTC. This encodes CASSSQGGGSYEQYF.

The chain carries TRBV19 and TRBJ1-1, with D uncertain. The germline V gene has CDR1 LNHDA and CDR2 SQIVND (reference sequence). The CDR3 has 13 amino acids. Trimming pared 3 bases from V and 4 bases from J, leaving 9 bases between. The CDR3 region is CASSILPGTEAFF. CDR3 DNA sequence: TGTGCCAGTAGTATTCTCCCGGGCACTGAAGCTTTCTTT.

This clone has more than one count but fewer than ten. The J gene is TRBJ2-2, the V gene TRBV24-1; tentatively, D is TRBD1 (5 bases). The germline V gene has CDR1 KGHDR and CDR2 SFDVKD. The CDR3 extends over 16 amino acids. The V end was cut by 4 bases, the J end by 3 bases, with 14 bases between. The CDR3 loop reads CATSEQGIGDTGELFF. CDR3 coding DNA: TGTGCCACCAGTGAGCAAGGGATAGGGGACACCGGGGAGCTGTTTTTT.

The chain has TRBV28 and TRBJ1-2; 9 bases align to TRBD1. The CDR3 has 15 amino acids. Germline lookup yields CDR1 MDHEN and CDR2 SYDVKM. The V gene end was trimmed by 5 bases and the J gene end by 4 bases; junction bases not matched to a gene: 8. The CDR3 DNA reads TGTGCCAGCAGTGTGGACAGGGGACCCTCCTATGGCTACACCTTC. It codes for CASSVDRGPSYGYTF.

The V and J genes are TRBV23-1 and TRBJ2-7; D remains unclear. TRBV23-1 is sorted into the ORF group, with uncertain function. The CDR3 covers 15 residues. V was pared by 8 bases and J by 2 bases, with 19 bases between. The chain's CDR3 is CASLIMRLPTYEQYF. The CDR3 DNA follows: TGCGCCAGCCTTATAATGCGGCTGCCAACCTACGAGCAGTACTTC.

The DNA of the CDR3 is TGTGCCAGCAGTGAATTGGGTAGCGGGAGTCAGTCCTCCTACGAGCAGTACTTC. Its translation is CASSELGSGSQSSYEQYF. The gene calls are TRBV25-1 and TRBJ2-7; 9 bases align to TRBD2. J gave up 0 bases and V 1 base, and 10 bases lay outside the gene matches. Germline CDR1 and CDR2: MGHDK and SYGVNS. This CDR3 region has 18 residues.